This T cell receptor beta chain comes out of a study of blood T cell repertoires in COVID-19. The table lists this clone with a count of one. The CDR3 covers 15 residues. V lost 0 bases, J lost 4 bases, and 11 bases lay in between. Germline V gene data show CDR1 as SGDLS and CDR2 as YYNGEE. Source study methods: Using reference gene primer amplification, nucleated cell counts were estimated. TCRdb keeps only in-frame clones here, not all; method: immunoSEQ multiplex PCR. Clone size and V and J calls were adopted from that table, with D and trimming inferred from the DNA. The sample holds some 170,000 clones; around 76% are singletons and the top ten take 8% to 9.5%.

Material: peripheral blood. The sequence was obtained from a woman in her 70s with acute or convalescent COVID-19. This chain links TRBV9 with TRBJ2-1; D perhaps matches TRBD2 (6 bases). Here the CDR3 reads CASSVVAGPYNEQFF. The CDR3, as DNA: TGTGCCAGCAGCGTAGTGGCGGGACCTTACAATGAGCAGTTCTTC. Full variable domain (missing parts from reference TRBV9 and TRBJ2-1): DSGVTQTPKHLITATGQRVTLRCSPRSGDLSVYWYQQSLDQGLQFLIQYYNGEERAKGNILERFSAQQFPDLHSELNLSSLELGDSALYFCASSVVAGPYNEQFFGPGTRLTVL.